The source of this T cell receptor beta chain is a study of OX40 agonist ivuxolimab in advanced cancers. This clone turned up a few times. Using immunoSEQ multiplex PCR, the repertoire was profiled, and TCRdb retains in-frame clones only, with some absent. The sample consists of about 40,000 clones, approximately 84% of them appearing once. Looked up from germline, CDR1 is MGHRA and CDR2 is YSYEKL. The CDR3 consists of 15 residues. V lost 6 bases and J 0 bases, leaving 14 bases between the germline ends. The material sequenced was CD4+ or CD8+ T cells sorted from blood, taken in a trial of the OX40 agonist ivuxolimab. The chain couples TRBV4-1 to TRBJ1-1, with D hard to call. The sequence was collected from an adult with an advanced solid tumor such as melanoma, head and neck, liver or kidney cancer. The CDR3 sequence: CASRVDGLLNTEAFF. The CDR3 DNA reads TGCGCCAGCAGGGTGGACGGACTCTTGAACACTGAAGCTTTCTTT.